Presented here are 12 T cell receptor beta chains from one specimen sequenced in a study of CD8 T cells in Susac syndrome (dated by TCRdb to the late 2010s). Receptor libraries were prepared by the immunoSEQ multiplex PCR assay. RNA was extracted using the RNeasy kit, and roughly 0.5 to 1 ug of the RNA was reverse transcribed with random hexamers. The public reads were quality trimmed at Q25 with fastp and then assembled into clones with MiXCR by TCRdb, keeping productive beta chains. Every CDR3 protein is listed once, alongside the most common genes and DNA of its rows. For this sample there are about 150,000 distinct CDR3 sequences; around 93% appear just once. The top ten constitute about 0.18% of the sample. Sequencing was carried out using CD8+ T cells from PBMCs. The receptors here all came from a human donor with Susac syndrome.

The rearrangement uses TRBV7-9 and TRBJ2-3, with D perhaps being TRBD1 or TRBD2 (5 bases each). The germline V and J ends were trimmed by 6 bases and 2 bases, with 21 bases remaining between them. Germline CDR1 SEHNR, CDR2 FQNEAQ (reference sequence). The CDR3 totals 17 residues. In nucleotides, the CDR3 is TGTGCCAGCAGTTTTGAACCGGGACCCTCTTACACAGATACGCAGTATTTT. The encoded protein is CASSFEPGPSYTDTQYF.

This sequence joins TRBV27 and TRBJ2-7; TRBD1 agrees at 12 bases. Germline loops: CDR1 MNHEY, CDR2 SMNVEV (reference sequence). V lost 5 bases, J lost 5 bases, and 7 bases stayed unmatched. The CDR3 spans 15 residues. DNA for the CDR3: TGTGCCAGCAGTACCTTGGGACAGGGGGCCAACGAGCAGTACTTC. As protein: CASSTLGQGANEQYF.

The chain joins TRBV29-1 to TRBJ2-6; TRBD1 might be the D (5 bases). Trimming left V 2 bases short and J 3 bases short, with 20 bases between. The germline V gene has CDR1 SQVTM and CDR2 ANQGSEA. The CDR3 is 18 amino acids. CDR3 sequence (DNA): TGCAGCGTTGAAAATCCCAACCTACAGGTCTTTGGGGCCAACGTCCTGACTTTC. It codes for CSVENPNLQVFGANVLTF.

This clonotype was observed once. CDR3 bases: TGTGCCAGCAGCTTGGCGAACTATGGCTACACCTTC. Translated, it gives CASSLANYGYTF. The chain combines TRBV5-6 with TRBJ1-2, with D hard to call. Between the trimmed V and J ends, which lost 0 bases and 2 bases, there was a span of 2 bases. Germline V gene sequence: CDR1 SGHDT, CDR2 YYEEEE. This CDR3 comprises 12 residues.

The CDR3 region is CASSPHPNDYEQYF. The DNA of the CDR3 is TGTGCCAGCAGCCCACACCCGAACGACTACGAGCAGTACTTC. This chain uses TRBV3-1 with TRBJ2-7, with D unresolved. The CDR3 has 14 residues. Germline V gene data show CDR1 as LGHDT and CDR2 as YNNKEL (reference sequence). The V and J ends lost 4 bases and 3 bases respectively, with 13 bases between them.

J is TRBJ1-1 and V is TRBV19; D unresolved. The CDR3 is made up of 13 amino acids. The ends were cut back, 4 bases at V and 7 bases at J, with 13 bases in the middle. From germline, CDR1 is LNHDA and CDR2 SQIVND (reference sequence). The CDR3: CASSNSIGGEAFF. CDR3 sequence (DNA): TGTGCCAGTAGTAATAGCATCGGAGGTGAAGCTTTCTTT. Drawing the rest from reference TRBV19 and TRBJ1-1, the complete variable domain is DGGITQSPKYLFRKEGQNVTLSCEQNLNHDAMYWYRQDPGQGLRLIYYSQIVNDFQKGDIAEGYSVSREKKESFPLTVTSAQKNPTAFYLCASSNSIGGEAFFGQGTRLTVV.

The chain employs TRBV12-3 or TRBV12-4 and TRBJ1-1; D may be TRBD1 (5 bases). V dropped 7 bases and J dropped 1 base, with 10 bases sitting between them. This CDR3 spans 13 amino acids. CDR3 in DNA: TGTGCCAGCAATACAGGAGGGAACACTGAAGCTTTCTTT. Protein sequence: CASNTGGNTEAFF.

The V gene is TRBV5-6, the J gene TRBJ2-2; D not certain. V was trimmed by 4 bases and J by 6 bases, leaving 10 bases between them. The CDR3 covers 13 residues. Germline assignment: CDR1 SGHDT and CDR2 YYEEEE. CDR3 sequence (DNA): TGTGCCAGCAGCCCCGATTTTGCCGGGGAGCTGTTTTTT. Its translation is CASSPDFAGELFF.

The gene calls are TRBV20-1 and TRBJ2-3, with D perhaps TRBD2 (6 bases). Trimming stripped 6 bases from V and 3 bases from J, with 10 bases between. Germline loops: CDR1 DFQATT, CDR2 SNEGSKA (reference sequence). This CDR3 comprises 12 residues. CDR3 sequence (DNA): TGCAGTGCGACGACTAGAACAGATACGCAGTATTTT. This sequence encodes CSATTRTDTQYF.

DNA of the CDR3: TGTGCCAGCAGTGAAGGGGCGGGGTCCTACAATGAGCAGTTCTTC. It specifies CASSEGAGSYNEQFF. V gene TRBV2 combines with J gene TRBJ2-1; tentative D call: TRBD2 (6 bases). CDR1 and CDR2 (germline): SNHLY, FYNNEI. The germline V and J ends were trimmed by 1 base and 1 base, with 8 bases remaining between them. This CDR3 is built from 15 residues.

This clonotype was counted once. CDR3 coding DNA: TGTGCCAGCAGCTCAGTACAGAAACAGGGAAATGAGCAGTTCTTC. Encoded protein: CASSSVQKQGNEQFF. The rearrangement uses TRBV7-9 and TRBJ2-1; the D gene is possibly TRBD1 (6 bases). Deletions cut 4 bases from V and 7 bases from J, with 17 bases between. Looked up from germline, CDR1 is SEHNR and CDR2 is FQNEAQ (reference sequence). The CDR3 is made up of 15 amino acids.

The gene calls are TRBV29-1 and TRBJ2-3; D gene ambiguous. CDR3 size: 12 residues. Germline assignment: CDR1 SQVTM and CDR2 ANQGSEA. Deletions cut 7 bases from V and 6 bases from J, with 14 bases between. In DNA, the CDR3 is TGCAGCGCCCCCTTTGGAGCGGATACGCAGTATTTT. It specifies CSAPFGADTQYF.